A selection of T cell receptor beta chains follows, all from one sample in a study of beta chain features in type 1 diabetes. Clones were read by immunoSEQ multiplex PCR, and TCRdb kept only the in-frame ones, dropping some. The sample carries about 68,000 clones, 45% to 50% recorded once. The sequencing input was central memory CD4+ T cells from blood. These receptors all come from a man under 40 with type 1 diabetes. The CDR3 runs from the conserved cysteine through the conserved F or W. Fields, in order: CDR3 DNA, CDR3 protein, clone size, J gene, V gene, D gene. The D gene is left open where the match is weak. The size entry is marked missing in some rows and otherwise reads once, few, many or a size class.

TGTGCCAGTAGTCTGCAGGGGCTCGGTAATGAAAAACTGTTTTTT CASSLQGLGNEKLFF . TRBJ1-4 TRBV19 .
TGCGCCAGCAGATTAAGGGGGCTTAATGAAGCTTTCTTT CASRLRGLNEAFF few TRBJ1-1 TRBV5-1 TRBD1
TGCAGCGTTGCTCCGACAGCGCTATACAATGAGCAGTTCTTC CSVAPTALYNEQFF . TRBJ2-1 TRBV29-1 .
TGTGCCAGCAGCTTAGACGGGCTAGGGGGCCAAGAGACCCAGTACTTC CASSLDGLGGQETQYF . TRBJ2-5 TRBV7-9 .
TGTGCCAGCTCACCACCGGAGGCTAGCGGGAGGTACTACGAGCAGTACTTC CASSPPEASGRYYEQYF . TRBJ2-7 TRBV18 TRBD2
TGTGCCAGTAGTATATCGGGGTACGCTAATGAAAAACTGTTTTTT CASSISGYANEKLFF . TRBJ1-4 TRBV19 .
TGTGCCAGCAGTTTAGTACTTATCAGGGGGAACACTGAAGCTTTCTTT CASSLVLIRGNTEAFF . TRBJ1-1 TRBV27 .
TGTGCCAGCAGCGGAGGTTTTAACTATGGCTACACCTTC CASSGGFNYGYTF . TRBJ1-2 TRBV9 .
TGTGCCAGCAGCGGACAGGGTGTAAATGAGCAGTTCTTC CASSGQGVNEQFF once TRBJ2-1 TRBV5-4 TRBD1
TGTGCCAGCAGGTGGGGACAGACAAAGAACACTGAAGCTTTCTTT CASRWGQTKNTEAFF . TRBJ1-1 TRBV5-8 TRBD1
TGCAGCGTTGTGCCAATGGTGACAGGGGGACAAGAGACCCAGTACTTC CSVVPMVTGGQETQYF few TRBJ2-5 TRBV29-1 TRBD1
TGTGCCTGGAGGGCGCAGGGGGAGACCCAGTACTTC CAWRAQGETQYF . TRBJ2-5 TRBV30 .
TGCGCCAGCAGCTTTGACGGACAGGAGGCCTATGGCTACACCTTC CASSFDGQEAYGYTF . TRBJ1-2 TRBV5-1 TRBD1
TGTGCCAGCTCACCCGGGACAGGGGGTTACAATGAGCAGTTCTTC CASSPGTGGYNEQFF . TRBJ2-1 TRBV18 TRBD1
TGTGCCAGCAGCTTAGCGCGAGGGTACCAGGAGACCCAGTACTTC CASSLARGYQETQYF . TRBJ2-5 TRBV7-2 .
TGTGCCAGCAGTTACGGGGGACAAGGCAATCAGCCCCAGCATTTT CASSYGGQGNQPQHF few TRBJ1-5 TRBV6-5 .
TGCGCCAGCAGCTTGTCTTGGACAGGGGGCTCGGGATATGAGCAGTTCTTC CASSLSWTGGSGYEQFF . TRBJ2-1 TRBV5-1 TRBD1
TGTGCCAGCAGTGAATTCGCAGGCTCGAACACCGGGGAGCTGTTTTTT CASSEFAGSNTGELFF . TRBJ2-2 TRBV6-1 .
TGTGCCAGTTCACCTCGGGGAGTAAGCGTGAACATTCAGTACTTC CASSPRGVSVNIQYF . TRBJ2-4 TRBV6-1 .
TGTGCCAGCATCGCGGGAGGGGAGTATTCACCCCTCCACTTT CASIAGGEYSPLHF . TRBJ1-6 TRBV2 .
TGCGCCAGCAGCCCTCCCCGACTAGCGGGAGGGGCGAATGAGCAGTTCTTC CASSPPRLAGGANEQFF . TRBJ2-1 TRBV4-1 TRBD2
TGTGCCAGCAGTTCCCCGGACAGGGTCAGCGACGAGCAGTACTTC CASSSPDRVSDEQYF few TRBJ2-7 TRBV5-6 TRBD1
TGTGCCAGCAGTGACGGCGGGAGCTCTACGCGGGAGCAGTACTTC CASSDGGSSTREQYF . TRBJ2-7 TRBV2 TRBD2
TGCGCCAGCAGGGCTGTCGCGGACAATCAGCCCCAGCATTTT CASRAVADNQPQHF . TRBJ1-5 TRBV4-1 .
TGTGCCAGCAGTCTGCGACAGGTGAGCACTGAAGCTTTCTTT CASSLRQVSTEAFF . TRBJ1-1 TRBV2 .
TGTGCCAGCAGCTCCAGGACTAGCGGAGTTTACAATGAGCAGTTCTTC CASSSRTSGVYNEQFF . TRBJ2-1 TRBV7-8 TRBD2
TGTGCCAGCACAGGGACTAGAAGAGAAAACATTCAGTACTTC CASTGTRRENIQYF . TRBJ2-4 TRBV12-1 .
TGCGCCAGCAGCCCCACTGGACAGGGGGAAGAAAAACTGTTTTTT CASSPTGQGEEKLFF . TRBJ1-4 TRBV5-1 TRBD1
TGTGCCAGCAGCGAGCGGGTCCGCGAGCAGTACTTC CASSERVREQYF . TRBJ2-7 TRBV2 .
TGTGCCATCGCAGATGCAACTAATGAAAAACTGTTTTTT CAIADATNEKLFF . TRBJ1-4 TRBV10-3 .
TGTGCCAGCTCACCACGGGATACAAAGGGGTACACTGAAGCTTTCTTT CASSPRDTKGYTEAFF few TRBJ1-1 TRBV18 .
TGTGCCAGCTCACCATCGGGCAGGGGTGTCGACGAGCAGTACTTC CASSPSGRGVDEQYF . TRBJ2-7 TRBV18 .
TGTGCCAGCAGCTTAGTGGGCAGGGGCTTTCGGTACTTC CASSLVGRGFRYF . TRBJ2-7 TRBV11-2 .
TGTGCCAGCAGCCCCCTGGGGGCGCCCCAAGAGACCCAGTACTTC CASSPLGAPQETQYF . TRBJ2-5 TRBV9 .
TGTGCCAGTAGTGCCCCCCGGGGGACAGGAGGTAATCAGCCCCAGCATTTT CASSAPRGTGGNQPQHF . TRBJ1-5 TRBV19 TRBD1
TGTGCCAGCACCGACGGAGGGGGCAGGACGCATCAGCCCCAGCATTTT CASTDGGGRTHQPQHF . TRBJ1-5 TRBV2 TRBD1
TGCGCCAGCAGCAGCGGGACTAGCGGTAGCACAGATACGCAGTATTTT CASSSGTSGSTDTQYF . TRBJ2-3 TRBV5-1 TRBD2
TGTGCCAGCAGCATACGAGACAGGGGCAAGGGTGAAAAACTGTTTTTT CASSIRDRGKGEKLFF . TRBJ1-4 TRBV2 TRBD1
TGCAGCGTTGTCCAGCGGGGGGGCCTTGAGACCCAGTACTTC CSVVQRGGLETQYF few TRBJ2-5 TRBV29-1 TRBD2
TGCGCCAGCAGCCCCGGACAGGGTCTCAATGAGCAGTTCTTC CASSPGQGLNEQFF . TRBJ2-1 TRBV5-1 TRBD1
TGTGCCAGCTCACCAACTACCCATTTCGAAGCTTTCTTT CASSPTTHFEAFF . TRBJ1-1 TRBV18 .
TGTGCCAGCAGCCGGACAGGCCTCTACGAGCAGTACTTC CASSRTGLYEQYF . TRBJ2-7 TRBV7-9 TRBD1
TGTGCCAGTAGTACATCAGGGTACGAGCAGTACTTC CASSTSGYEQYF . TRBJ2-7 TRBV19 .
TGTGCCAGTAGTAGGGGCGTACAGGGCTACGAGCAGTACTTC CASSRGVQGYEQYF . TRBJ2-7 TRBV19 .
TGTGCCATCGGCCGGAGCATCGACAGGGGAGGGGAACCCTACGAGCAGTACTTC CAIGRSIDRGGEPYEQYF . TRBJ2-7 TRBV10-3 .
TGCGCCAGCAGTGGGACAGAGAACACTGAAGCTTTCTTT CASSGTENTEAFF . TRBJ1-1 TRBV10-1 .
TGCGCCAGCACCGAGACAGGGAGTACAGATACGCAGTATTTT CASTETGSTDTQYF . TRBJ2-3 TRBV5-1 TRBD1
TGTGCCAGCACCTTCAATGACAGGGGAGAGACCCAGTACTTC CASTFNDRGETQYF . TRBJ2-5 TRBV21-1 .
TGCAGCGTTGCGGCAGGGCAGAACACTGAAGCTTTCTTT CSVAAGQNTEAFF . TRBJ1-1 TRBV29-1 .
TGTGCCAGCACTAGACTAGCGGGAGGGAGTTACAATGAGCAGTTCTTC CASTRLAGGSYNEQFF few TRBJ2-1 TRBV25-1 TRBD2
TGTGCCAGCAGTATTCAGAGGAGATTGAACTATGGCTACACCTTC CASSIQRRLNYGYTF . TRBJ1-2 TRBV6-8 .
TGTGCCGGCATTAGGGGCGGTACGAACACTGAAGCTTTCTTT CAGIRGGTNTEAFF few TRBJ1-1 TRBV6-6 .
TGCAGCGTCCGGACTAGCGGAGCCACTTCCTACAATGAGCAGTTCTTC CSVRTSGATSYNEQFF . TRBJ2-1 TRBV29-1 TRBD2
TGTGCCAGCAGCTTTGGATCCGACAGGGGGCGAGGAAACACCATATATTTT CASSFGSDRGRGNTIYF . TRBJ1-3 TRBV7-9 TRBD1
TGCGCCAGCAGCCTTGTTCGGACAGGGCGCGTTTCGGGAACTGAAGCTTTCTTT CASSLVRTGRVSGTEAFF few TRBJ1-1 TRBV4-1 TRBD1
TGTGCCAGCAGGGGGGACAGGGTGTCTGGAAACACCATATATTTT CASRGDRVSGNTIYF . TRBJ1-3 TRBV2 TRBD1
TGCGCCAGCAACTCCGGGACAGAACACTATGGCTACACCTTC CASNSGTEHYGYTF . TRBJ1-2 TRBV5-1 TRBD1
TGTGCCAGCAGGGCGGGACTTAGCACAGATACGCAGTATTTT CASRAGLSTDTQYF . TRBJ2-3 TRBV11-2 .